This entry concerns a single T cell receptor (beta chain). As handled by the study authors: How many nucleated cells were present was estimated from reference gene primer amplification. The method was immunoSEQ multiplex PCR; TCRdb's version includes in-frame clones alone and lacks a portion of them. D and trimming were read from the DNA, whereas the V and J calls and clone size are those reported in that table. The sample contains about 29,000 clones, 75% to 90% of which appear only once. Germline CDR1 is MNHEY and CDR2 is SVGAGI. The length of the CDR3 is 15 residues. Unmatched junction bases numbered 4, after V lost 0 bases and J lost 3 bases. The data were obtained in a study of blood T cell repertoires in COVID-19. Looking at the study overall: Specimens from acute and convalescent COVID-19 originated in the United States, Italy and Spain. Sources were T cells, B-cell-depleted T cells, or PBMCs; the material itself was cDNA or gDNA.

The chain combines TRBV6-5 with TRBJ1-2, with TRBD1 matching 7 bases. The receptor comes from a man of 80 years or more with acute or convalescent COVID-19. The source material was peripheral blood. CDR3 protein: CASSYSRGRHYGYTF. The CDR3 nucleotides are TGTGCCAGCAGTTACTCAAGGGGGCGTCACTATGGCTACACCTTC.